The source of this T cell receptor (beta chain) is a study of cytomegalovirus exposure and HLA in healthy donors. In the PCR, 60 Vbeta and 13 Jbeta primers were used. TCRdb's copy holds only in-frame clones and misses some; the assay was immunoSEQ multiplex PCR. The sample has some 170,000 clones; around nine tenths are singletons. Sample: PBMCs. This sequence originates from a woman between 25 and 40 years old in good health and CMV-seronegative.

The CDR3 region has the DNA TGTGCCAGCAGCGTAGCGCAAGGAGTGGGGGCAAACACCATATATTTT. Translating gives CASSVAQGVGANTIYF. The chain recombines TRBV9 with TRBJ1-3; maybe TRBD1 (6 bases). CDR3 length: 16 amino acids. The germline CDR1 and CDR2 sequences are SGDLS and YYNGEE. Trimming left V 0 bases short and J 6 bases short, with 16 bases between.